The 2 T cell receptor beta chains in this list originate from one sample, sequenced in a study of cytomegalovirus exposure and HLA in healthy donors (dated by TCRdb to the late 2010s). The method was the immunoSEQ multiplex PCR assay. The multiplex PCR relied on a mix of 60 forward primers for TCR Vbeta segments and 13 reverse primers for TCR Jbeta segments. The immuneACCESS repertoire file appears here via TCRdb, limited to in-frame rearrangements. These files lack a portion of the clones; in checked studies, under half of the deficit traces to unresolved V genes, and the cause of the others is not known. This sample gives over 150,000 clones in total; roughly 81% of them show up just once. Jointly, the top ten make up around 5% of the sample. The sample consisted of PBMCs. These receptors all stem from a girl between 10 and 17 years old in good health and CMV-seropositive.

The chain employs TRBV6-1 and TRBJ2-7; D perhaps matches TRBD1 (6 bases). In germline, CDR1 is MNHNS, CDR2 SASEGT. This CDR3 region has 12 residues. Trimming cost V 10 bases and J 7 bases, with 17 bases left between them. CDR3 protein: CATLRRDTEQYF. CDR3 in DNA: TGTGCCACCCTCCGCCGGGACACAGAGCAGTACTTC.

The rearrangement uses TRBV7-9 and TRBJ2-1, with 8 bases identical to TRBD1. The junction had 3 bases not matched to a gene; V was cut back by 1 base and J by 4 bases. Germline lookup yields CDR1 SEHNR and CDR2 FQNEAQ (reference sequence). The CDR3 is made up of 15 amino acids. The CDR3 DNA reads as TGTGCCAGCAGCTTAGATAGGGACAGGTACAATGAGCAGTTCTTC. The encoded protein is CASSLDRDRYNEQFF.